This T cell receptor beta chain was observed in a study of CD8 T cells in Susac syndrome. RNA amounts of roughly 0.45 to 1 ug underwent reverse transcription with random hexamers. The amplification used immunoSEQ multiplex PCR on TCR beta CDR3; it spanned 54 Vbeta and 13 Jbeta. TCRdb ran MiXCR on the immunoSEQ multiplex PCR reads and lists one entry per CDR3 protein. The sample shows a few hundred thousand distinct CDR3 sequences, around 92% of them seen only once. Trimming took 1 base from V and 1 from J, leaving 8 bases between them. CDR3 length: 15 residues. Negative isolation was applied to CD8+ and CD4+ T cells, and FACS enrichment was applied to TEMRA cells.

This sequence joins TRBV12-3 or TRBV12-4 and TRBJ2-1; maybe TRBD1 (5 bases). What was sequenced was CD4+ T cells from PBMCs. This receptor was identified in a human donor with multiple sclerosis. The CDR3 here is CASSLVPGSYNEQFF. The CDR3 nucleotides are TGTGCCAGCAGTTTAGTTCCAGGGTCCTACAATGAGCAGTTCTTC.